The sample holds a few counts of the clone carrying this T cell receptor beta chain. Its antigen remains unidentified. This specimen belongs to a study of vaccination and CD4 T cells after COVID-19. About the study: Overlapping spike pools from SARS-CoV-2 and HCoV-NL63, HCoV-OC43 and HCoV-229E served as culture stimuli.

Sequenced with the Oncomine TCR Beta short-read assay was DNA taken from cultured CD4+ T cells. TCRdb passed the PCR reads through MiXCR, listing each CDR3 protein once. The profile covers around 26,000 distinct CDR3 sequences, with around three fifths appearing a single time and roughly 5% taken by the ten largest. V dropped 5 bases and J dropped 5; count of bases not matched to a gene: 2. CDR3 size: 12 residues. Germline values: CDR1 LNHNV, CDR2 YYDKDF (reference sequence). Stated treatment: approximately nine-day PBMC culture with coronavirus spike peptide pools or control peptides (ViraFEST assay).

Sequencing was done on a sample of CD4+ T cells from blood, cultured in vitro. The source is a human donor who had recovered from COVID-19. V gene TRBV15 combines with J gene TRBJ2-5; 7 bases match TRBD2. The CDR3 is CATSRGEETQYF. CDR3 nucleotides: TGTGCCACCAGCCGGGGGGAGGAGACCCAGTACTTC.